Shown below are 23 T cell receptor beta chains from a single sample sequenced in a study of blood T cells in healthy people across ages. The authors ran a second PCR of 7 to 11 cycles using a sample-barcoded 5' primer and a J-beta primer mix. TCRdb re-called the 5' RACE reads with MiXCR, one entry per CDR3 protein. Of about 940,000 distinct CDR3 sequences listed, roughly 50% are singletons. What was sequenced was blood. The origin of the receptors is a young man in good health.

About this clonotype: A read error may be the cause here, since a much bigger clone is one base away. The chain carries TRBV12-3 or TRBV12-4 and TRBJ1-1, with 7 positions matching TRBD1. This CDR3 region has 14 residues. J was trimmed by 0 bases and V by 7 bases; bases with no gene match: 5. The CDR3 nucleotides are TGTGCCAGCATTCCGGACAGGTTGAACACTGAAGCTTTCTTT. This codes for CASIPDRLNTEAFF.

The chain combines TRBV28 with TRBJ2-2; tentatively, D is TRBD1 (6 bases). The CDR3 is 15 amino acids. Germline CDR1 reads MDHEN; CDR2 reads SYDVKM. With 7 bases removed from V and 1 base from J, the gap between germline ends came to 13 bases. Here the CDR3 DNA reads TGTGCCAGCACCCTACGGACAGAGAACACCGGGGAGCTGTTTTTT. Its protein is CASTLRTENTGELFF.

This clonotype has more than one count but fewer than ten. The genes are TRBV27 and TRBJ2-3, with 7 bases that match TRBD2. There are 19 residues in the CDR3. The V gene's germline CDR1 is MNHEY and CDR2 SMNVEV (reference sequence). The J segment lost 0 bases and the V segment lost 6 bases, leaving 18 bases of the junction unmatched. The CDR3 sequence: CASSSLLNWGGKSTDTQYF. CDR3 DNA: TGTGCCAGCAGCTCGTTACTTAATTGGGGGGGAAAAAGCACAGATACGCAGTATTTT.

J is TRBJ1-5 and V is TRBV10-3; D ambiguous. Per germline, CDR1 ENHRY and CDR2 SYGVKD. V lost 3 bases and J 4 bases, leaving 13 bases between the germline ends. The CDR3 consists of 15 residues. The CDR3 nucleotides are TGTGCCATCAGTGAAAGCACCTCACGGAATCAGCCCCAGCATTTT. Residues: CAISESTSRNQPQHF.

The chain carries TRBV7-9 and TRBJ1-2; D is possibly TRBD1 (6 bases). The V end lost 3 bases, the J end lost 3 bases, and 14 bases lay between the germline ends. The CDR3 extends over 15 amino acids. Germline V gene data show CDR1 as SEHNR and CDR2 as FQNEAQ (reference sequence). CDR3 in amino acids: CASSFDRPSDYGYTF. In DNA, the CDR3 is TGTGCCAGCAGCTTTGACAGGCCCTCTGACTATGGCTACACCTTC.

The chain carries TRBV28 and TRBJ2-3; TRBD1 aligns across 10 bases. Germline V gene sequence: CDR1 MDHEN, CDR2 SYDVKM. The ends lost 7 bases at V and 7 bases at J; junction bases unmatched: 14. This CDR3 region has 16 residues. The CDR3 here is CASTSAGTGVRNTQYF. In nucleotides, the CDR3 is TGTGCCAGCACCTCAGCCGGGACAGGGGTACGAAATACGCAGTATTTT.

The chain combines TRBV6-1 with TRBJ1-2; D unclear. Per germline, CDR1 MNHNS and CDR2 SASEGT. V was trimmed by 0 bases and J by 8 bases, leaving 13 bases between them. The CDR3 contains 14 residues. The CDR3 sequence: CASSEAGRIGGYTF. CDR3 coding DNA: TGTGCCAGCAGTGAAGCGGGCCGAATAGGCGGCTACACCTTC.

The chain is built from TRBV29-1 and TRBJ2-5, with TRBD1 matching 7 bases. Germline CDR1 reads SQVTM; CDR2 reads ANQGSEA. V lost 7 bases to trimming and J lost 5 bases; unmatched junction nucleotides: 4. The CDR3 runs 11 residues. The DNA of the CDR3 is TGCAGCGGCAGGGGGAGCGAGACCCAGTACTTC. It translates to CSGRGSETQYF. The whole variable domain, filled in from reference TRBV29-1 and TRBJ2-5, reads SAVISQKPSRDICQRGTSLTIQCQVDSQVTMMFWYRQQPGQSLTLIATANQGSEATYESGFVIDKFPISRPNLTFSTLTVSNMSPEDSSIYLCSGRGSETQYFGPGTRLLVL.

This chain joins TRBV7-8 and TRBJ2-1; D perhaps matches TRBD1 (6 bases). Germline CDR1 and CDR2: SGHVS and FQNEAQ. V lost 5 bases and J lost 8, with 19 bases in between. The CDR3 has 15 residues. CDR3 coding DNA: TGTGCCAGCAGCCCCCGGGACATCCCTCGGGATGAGCAGTTCTTC. Protein product: CASSPRDIPRDEQFF.

In this sample, this clonotype turned up many times. For the CDR3, the DNA is TGTGCCAGCAAGTCAGTCAATTCACCCCTCCACTTT. This translates into CASKSVNSPLHF. The rearrangement uses TRBV3-1 and TRBJ1-6; D gene ambiguous. Trimming left V 7 bases short and J 7 bases short, with 8 bases between. Looked up from germline, CDR1 is LGHDT and CDR2 is YNNKEL (reference sequence). CDR3 length: 12 residues. The full variable domain, completed using reference TRBV3-1 and TRBJ1-6, is DTAVSQTPKYLVTQMGNDKSIKCEQNLGHDTMYWYKQDSKKFLKIMFSYNNKELIINETVPNRFSPKSPDKAHLNLHINSLELGDSAVYFCASKSVNSPLHFGNGTRLTVT.

This sequence joins TRBV28 and TRBJ2-5; perhaps TRBD2 as D (5 bases). The CDR3 runs to 18 residues. Germline-derived CDR1 and CDR2 are MDHEN and SYDVKM. V was cut by 8 bases and J by 1 base, with 26 bases left in between. CDR3 sequence: CASPTWSSPGKVQETQYF. The CDR3 DNA reads as TGTGCCAGCCCTACCTGGAGTTCGCCCGGGAAGGTCCAAGAGACCCAGTACTTC.

J is TRBJ1-1 and V is TRBV2; D is possibly TRBD1 (5 bases). In germline, CDR1 is SNHLY, CDR2 FYNNEI. This CDR3 spans 17 amino acids. V lost 8 bases and J 3 bases, leaving 25 bases between the germline ends. CDR3 residues: CASPWVGPGEEDTEAFF. The CDR3 DNA reads TGTGCCAGCCCGTGGGTGGGGCCGGGGGAAGAGGACACTGAAGCTTTCTTT. Variable domain in full (rest from reference TRBV2 and TRBJ1-1): EPEVTQTPSHQVTQMGQEVILRCVPISNHLYFYWYRQILGQKVEFLVSFYNNEISEKSEIFDDQFSVERPDGSNFTLKIRSTKLEDSAMYFCASPWVGPGEEDTEAFFGQGTRLTVV.

This clonotype turned up a few times. The V call is TRBV5-1, the J call TRBJ2-1, with 8 bases identical to TRBD1. The ends lost 4 bases at V and 9 bases at J; junction bases unmatched: 3. Germline CDR1 and CDR2: SGHRS and YFSETQ. CDR3 length: 12 residues. CDR3 in amino acids: CASSQDRVEQFF. The CDR3 DNA reads TGCGCCAGCAGCCAGGACAGGGTTGAGCAGTTCTTC.

The chain recombines TRBV7-9 with TRBJ2-5, with TRBD1 identical over 8 bases. CDR1 and CDR2 (germline): SEHNR, FQNEAQ (reference sequence). The J segment lost 1 base and the V segment lost 5 bases, leaving 6 bases of the junction unmatched. The CDR3 loop spans 15 amino acids. For the CDR3, the DNA is TGTGCCAGCAGCGGAAAGACAGGGGCCCAAGAGACCCAGTACTTC. Amino acid sequence: CASSGKTGAQETQYF.

This clonotype was seen just once. The rearrangement joins TRBV7-9 to TRBJ1-1; D remains unclear. This CDR3 is 14 amino acids long. Germline lookup yields CDR1 SEHNR and CDR2 FQNEAQ (reference sequence). V lost 5 bases and J 0 bases, leaving 10 bases between the germline ends. CDR3 nucleotides: TGTGCCAGCAGCGCCGGAGATATGAACACTGAAGCTTTCTTT. It codes for CASSAGDMNTEAFF.

At least ten counts were recorded for this clonotype. V gene TRBV6-6 combines with J gene TRBJ2-5, with D unclear. The V gene's germline CDR1 is MNHNY and CDR2 SVGAGI (reference sequence). V was trimmed by 5 bases and J by 2 bases, leaving 6 bases between them. The CDR3 has 12 residues. The CDR3 nucleotides read TGTGCCAGCAGTACCTCTCAAGAGACCCAGTACTTC. This sequence encodes CASSTSQETQYF.

The J gene is TRBJ2-3, the V gene TRBV6-2 or TRBV6-3; D is perhaps TRBD1 (7 bases). Trimming took 3 bases from V and 0 from J, leaving 16 bases between them. CDR1 and CDR2 from the germline V gene are MNHEY and SVGEGT. The CDR3 extends over 17 amino acids. This CDR3 is CASSYLAGQTSTDTQYF. The CDR3 DNA sequence: TGTGCCAGCAGTTATCTTGCGGGACAGACTAGCACAGATACGCAGTATTTT.

There are a few counts of this clonotype. The chain is built from TRBV29-1 and TRBJ1-4; the D is unclear. The CDR3 covers 13 residues. The V gene's germline CDR1 is SQVTM and CDR2 ANQGSEA. The V end was cut by 3 bases, the J end by 4 bases, with 9 bases between. In nucleotides, the CDR3 is TGCAGCGTTGAGGATCAGGTTAATGAAAAACTGTTTTTT. Translated, it gives CSVEDQVNEKLFF.

This chain joins TRBV4-1 and TRBJ1-1; 8 positions match TRBD1. CDR1 and CDR2 (germline): MGHRA, YSYEKL. The junction had 10 bases not matched to a gene; V was cut back by 4 bases and J by 0 bases. The length of the CDR3 is 17 residues. In nucleotides, the CDR3 is TGCGCCAGCAGCCGTTGGACAGGGAGTGGGATGAACACTGAAGCTTTCTTT. The encoded protein is CASSRWTGSGMNTEAFF.

The chain combines TRBV21-1 with TRBJ2-1; the D call TRBD2 from the table was never checked on the DNA. The closer fit of TRBJ2-7 to the DNA end suggests the J call may be wrong. TRBV21-1 is termed a pseudogene. The CDR3 contains 20 residues. CDR3 sequence reads: CASSKGAPGTHTSSYNEQYF. In nucleotides, the CDR3 is TGTGCCAGCAGCAAAGGGGCACCGGGGACTCACACAAGCTCCTACAATGAGCAGTACTTC.

This chain connects TRBV7-9 to TRBJ1-1; D is unresolved. The CDR3 consists of 14 residues. V was clipped by 2 bases and J by 1 base, with 8 bases between them. The germline CDR1 and CDR2 sequences are SEHNR and FQNEAQ (reference sequence). The CDR3 DNA reads TGTGCCAGCAGCTTAAGGGCCCAGAACACTGAAGCTTTCTTT. Its translation is CASSLRAQNTEAFF.

Written as DNA, the CDR3 is TGTGCCAGCGCGCTCACGGGGGGTTTGAGCTACGAGCAGTACTTC. Its protein is CASALTGGLSYEQYF. The chain combines TRBV6-1 with TRBJ2-4, with 7 bases fitting TRBD2. The end of the DNA is better explained by TRBJ2-7, so the J call may be wrong. Germline values: CDR1 MNHNS, CDR2 SASEGT. This CDR3 comprises 15 residues.

J is TRBJ1-2 and V is TRBV13; D perhaps matches TRBD1 (6 bases). The V end lost 5 bases, the J end lost 6 bases, and 16 bases lay between the germline ends. CDR1 is PRHDT and CDR2 is FYEKMQ in the germline V gene (reference sequence). This CDR3 spans 14 amino acids. CDR3 DNA: TGTGCCAGCAGCGTCCAGGGGTTACGGAATGGCTACACCTTC. Its translation is CASSVQGLRNGYTF.